This T cell receptor beta chain was identified in a study of T cells in localized non-small cell lung cancer. The repertoire was sequenced with immunoSEQ multiplex PCR; TCRdb's copy has only in-frame clones and lacks some. The sample consists of fewer than 15,000 clones, around 84% of them appearing once. As regards this clone: Its antigen is not identified.

Whole-study results and caveats: In adjacent lung, a median about 54 of the top 100 tumor clones were found. Sequence data derive from only one tumor region, so heterogeneity remains possible. Uninvolved adjacent lung showed the highest T cell clonality, exceeding tumor. Longer overall survival accompanied higher blood T cell density.

The V gene lost 3 bases and the J gene lost 5 bases, with 11 bases spanning the gap. This CDR3 is 14 amino acids long. Germline CDR1 is SEHNR and CDR2 is FQNEAQ (reference sequence). This rearrangement joins TRBV7-9 to TRBJ1-5, with D possibly being TRBD1 (6 bases). The sequence was obtained from a male donor older than 55 with stage III lung adenocarcinoma. The material sequenced was peripheral blood, taken before any cancer treatment. The CDR3 region is CASSFPDSYQPQHF. The CDR3 region has the DNA TGTGCCAGCAGCTTCCCGGACAGCTATCAGCCCCAGCATTTT.